This note documents a single T cell receptor beta chain sequence. PCR involved 60 Vbeta and 13 Jbeta primers. The data were produced by immunoSEQ multiplex PCR, yet TCRdb's version contains in-frame clones alone and is incomplete. This table has some 130,000 clones, roughly three quarters appearing once. The record originates from a study of cytomegalovirus exposure and HLA in healthy donors. With V trimmed by 4 bases and J by 5 bases, 2 bases remained unmatched. The CDR3 has 13 amino acids. Germline loops: CDR1 SGHDT, CDR2 YYEEEE. This sequence was found in a man between 25 and 39 years old in good health and CMV-seronegative. Source material: PBMCs. The V call is TRBV5-6, the J call TRBJ2-5; 10 nucleotides match TRBD1. The CDR3 protein is CASSKTGGETQYF. CDR3 coding DNA: TGTGCCAGCAGCAAGACAGGGGGCGAGACCCAGTACTTC.